One TCR beta chain is described in this entry. Using immunoSEQ multiplex PCR, the repertoire was profiled, and TCRdb retains in-frame clones only, with some absent. Of about 80,000 clones listed, 70% to 85% are singletons. The data originate from a study of neoadjuvant anti-PD-1 for oral cavity cancer. Across the whole study: Around day 43, patients without progression received a fourth nivolumab dose before surgery.

The input for sequencing was PBMCs, taken before nivolumab (anti-PD-1) treatment. The TCR was taken from a person aged 35-80 years with oral cavity squamous cell carcinoma.

In DNA form, the CDR3 reads TGCGCCAGCAGTGTCTCCCCCGGCGATGAGCAGTTCTTC. Its protein is CASSVSPGDEQFF. The rearrangement links TRBV10-1 to TRBJ2-1, with D unclear. Between the trimmed V and J ends, which lost 4 bases and 8 bases, there was a span of 12 bases. The CDR3 is made up of 13 amino acids. CDR1 is WNHNN, CDR2 SYGVQD, per germline (reference sequence).